The 26 T cell receptor beta chains below come from one sample, sequenced in a study of blood T cell repertoires in COVID-19 (TCRdb year 2020). Libraries were built with the immunoSEQ multiplex PCR assay. Sourced from immuneACCESS, this table was stored by TCRdb with only in-frame sequences that have V and J called. A share of the clones is absent; for the studies checked, an unresolved V gene accounts for under half, and the remainder has no known explanation. The sample table holds 160,000 or so clones, of which about 86% were seen once. About 19% of the sample rests with the top ten. Sequencing was performed on peripheral blood. The receptors come from a woman over 75 with acute or convalescent COVID-19.

This rearrangement joins TRBV5-4 to TRBJ2-2; D not certain. The CDR3 spans 16 residues. Germline CDR1 is SGHNT and CDR2 is YYREEE (reference sequence). The germline V and J ends were trimmed by 0 bases and 2 bases, with 11 bases remaining between them. The CDR3 DNA follows: TGTGCCAGCAGCTTGGGAATTGGCGGCAACACCGGGGAGCTGTTTTTT. Translated: CASSLGIGGNTGELFF. Drawing the rest from reference TRBV5-4 and TRBJ2-2, the complete variable domain is ETGVTQSPTHLIKTRGQQVTLRCSSQSGHNTVSWYQQALGQGPQFIFQYYREEENGRGNFPPRFSGLQFPNYSSELNVNALELDDSALYLCASSLGIGGNTGELFFGEGSRLTVL.

The DNA of the CDR3 is TGCGCCAGCAGCCAAGTTTCGCAGGGGGCTATCGAGCAGTACTTC. Translation gives CASSQVSQGAIEQYF. This chain links TRBV4-1 with TRBJ2-7; 8 positions agree with TRBD1. V lost 1 base, J lost 6 bases, and 8 bases stayed unmatched. Germline V CDR1 and CDR2: MGHRA, YSYEKL. The CDR3 is 15 residues long.

The chain carries TRBV21-1 and TRBJ2-1; TRBD2 reflects the table's D call only, with no check against the DNA. TRBV21-1 is described as a pseudogene. CDR3 size: 21 residues. Here the CDR3 DNA reads TGTGCCAGCAGCAAGAAGTATTACACTACCCGACTAGCGGGTGAATGGTATGAGCAGTTCTTC. Its translation is CASSKKYYTTRLAGEWYEQFF.

The CDR3 DNA reads as TGTGCCAGCAGTGAAAATACAGGTGGACTAGAGGCCTACAATGAGCAGTTCTTC. Translation: CASSENTGGLEAYNEQFF. The chain recombines TRBV6-1 with TRBJ2-1; the match to TRBD2 covers 7 bases. There are 18 residues in the CDR3. The V gene's germline CDR1 is MNHNS and CDR2 SASEGT. The V and J ends lost 2 bases and 2 bases, in that order; junction bases with no gene match: 12.

V usage is TRBV19 and J usage is TRBJ2-7; TRBD2 matches 8 bases. Germline V gene sequence: CDR1 LNHDA, CDR2 SQIVND (reference sequence). Trimming took 8 bases from V and 2 from J; bases not matched to a gene: 8. The CDR3 is 14 amino acids. Here the CDR3 reads CASGTREGTYEQYF. The DNA of the CDR3 is TGTGCCAGTGGGACTAGGGAGGGAACCTACGAGCAGTACTTC.

This chain uses TRBV19 with TRBJ2-7, with 15 nucleotides matching TRBD2. This CDR3 is built from 17 residues. V trimming: 5 bases; J trimming: 4 bases; junction bases outside the gene matches: 9. Germline loops: CDR1 LNHDA, CDR2 SQIVND (reference sequence). The CDR3 region has the DNA TGTGCCAGTAGTCCATCCGGGACTAGCGGGAGGTGGTACGAGCAGTACTTC. This encodes CASSPSGTSGRWYEQYF.

V and J are TRBV19 and TRBJ1-5; 7 nucleotides align to TRBD1. The J segment lost 6 bases and the V segment lost 0 bases, leaving 5 bases of the junction unmatched. Germline assignment: CDR1 LNHDA and CDR2 SQIVND (reference sequence). There are 15 residues in the CDR3. CDR3 residues: CASSIDPTGFQPQHF. DNA for the CDR3: TGTGCCAGTAGTATAGACCCGACAGGGTTTCAGCCCCAGCATTTT.

The rearrangement links TRBV25-1 to TRBJ2-3; no firm D call. Trimming pared 2 bases from V and 2 bases from J, leaving 8 bases between. The CDR3 covers 14 residues. Germline V gene lookup returns CDR1 MGHDK and CDR2 SYGVNS. The CDR3 bases are TGTGCCAGCAGTGAAGTGCGACTCACAGATACGCAGTATTTT. It translates to CASSEVRLTDTQYF.

Regarding this clone: Germline is not matched at one junction end, which may reflect a read error. The chain couples TRBV7-2 to TRBJ1-1, with D unresolved. The germline CDR1 and CDR2 sequences are SGHTA and FQGNSA. The CDR3 loop spans 14 amino acids. CDR3 in amino acids: CASSLAIKHTEAFF. The DNA of the CDR3 is TGTGCCAGCAGCCTAGCTATTAAGCACACTGAAGCTTTCTTT.

The chain couples TRBV5-1 to TRBJ2-3; 11 bases fit TRBD2. The J segment lost 4 bases and the V segment lost 1 base, leaving 8 bases of the junction unmatched. This CDR3 contains 17 residues. Germline CDR1 is SGHRS and CDR2 is YFSETQ. CDR3 DNA sequence: TGCGCCAGCAGCTTGAGGCCTACTAGCGGGAGTTCAGATACGCAGTATTTT. Its translation is CASSLRPTSGSSDTQYF.

The CDR3 is CANTPRLAGDKNIQYF. The CDR3 bases are TGTGCCAACACCCCGAGGTTAGCGGGAGACAAAAACATTCAGTACTTC. The chain employs TRBV7-2 and TRBJ2-4; 9 bases line up with TRBD2. The CDR3 sequence is 16 residues long. The V segment lost 10 bases and the J segment 3 bases; nucleotides outside the gene matches: 13. Germline V lookup: CDR1 SGHTA, CDR2 FQGNSA.

V usage is TRBV6-5 and J usage is TRBJ1-6; unclear D gene. Germline loops: CDR1 MNHEY, CDR2 SVGAGI. Trimming cost V 0 bases and J 10 bases, with 16 bases left between them. The CDR3 has 16 amino acids. For the CDR3, the DNA is TGTGCCAGCAGTTACTCCAGCTCGGGGTACGGGTCACCCCTCCACTTT. Its protein is CASSYSSSGYGSPLHF.

The CDR3 sequence is CAVAGTSWHEQYF. The CDR3 coding sequence is TGTGCCGTCGCCGGGACTAGCTGGCACGAGCAGTACTTC. This chain uses TRBV28 with TRBJ2-7; the match to TRBD2 covers 9 bases. The junction had 10 bases not matched to a gene; V was cut back by 11 bases and J by 5 bases. The CDR3 runs to 13 residues. Per germline, CDR1 MDHEN and CDR2 SYDVKM.

The V and J genes are TRBV7-9 and TRBJ1-4; tentative D call: TRBD1 (5 bases). The CDR3 spans 18 residues. V lost 3 bases and J 3 bases, leaving 20 bases between the germline ends. Germline-derived CDR1 and CDR2 are SEHNR and FQNEAQ (reference sequence). Here the CDR3 DNA reads TGTGCCAGCAGCTTTTTTTGGAGCGGGACGAGGTCTAATGAAAAACTGTTTTTT. Its protein product is CASSFFWSGTRSNEKLFF.

The J gene is TRBJ2-5, the V gene TRBV14; D uncertain. The V end was cut by 1 base, the J end by 7 bases, with 7 bases between. Germline CDR1 is SGHDN and CDR2 is FVKESK. The CDR3 has 12 amino acids. CDR3 loop: CASSQVSVTQYF. In DNA form, the CDR3 reads TGTGCCAGCAGCCAAGTTTCGGTGACCCAGTACTTC.

The chain recombines TRBV3-1 (or the pseudogene TRBV3-2) with TRBJ2-7, with a tentative D call TRBD1 (6 bases). Trimming removed 4 bases from V and 0 bases from J, with 13 bases in between. Germline loops: CDR1 LGHDT, CDR2 YNNKEL (reference sequence). The CDR3 extends over 15 amino acids. DNA of the CDR3: TGTGCCAGCAGCCCTACAGGGAAGGACTCCTACGAGCAGTACTTC. It translates to CASSPTGKDSYEQYF.

The rearrangement links TRBV28 to TRBJ1-3, with TRBD1 matching over 9 bases. CDR3 length equals 17 residues. CDR1 and CDR2 (germline): MDHEN, SYDVKM. Trimming cost V 6 bases and J 0 bases; bases outside gene matches: 9. The DNA of the CDR3 is TGTGCCAGCAGGGAGCCGGGACAGGGTCGCTCTGGAAACACCATATATTTT. It encodes CASREPGQGRSGNTIYF. Full variable domain (missing parts from reference TRBV28 and TRBJ1-3): DVKVTQSSRYLVKRTGEKVFLECVQDMDHENMFWYRQDPGLGLRLIYFSYDVKMKEKGDIPEGYSVSREKKERFSLILESASTNQTSMYLCASREPGQGRSGNTIYFGEGSWLTVV.

This clone was picked up one time. The chain combines TRBV6-1 with TRBJ2-5; 7 nucleotides align to TRBD1. Germline assignment: CDR1 MNHNS and CDR2 SASEGT. V trimming: 3 bases; J trimming: 5 bases; junction bases outside the gene matches: 3. The CDR3 runs 13 residues. The DNA for the CDR3 is TGTGCCAGCAGTGAGACAGGGTCGGAGACCCAGTACTTC. Its translation: CASSETGSETQYF.

This chain uses TRBV6-5 with TRBJ1-6; D unclear. V lost 6 bases and J 9 bases, leaving 15 bases between the germline ends. CDR1 and CDR2 from the germline V gene are MNHEY and SVGAGI. This CDR3 spans 14 amino acids. The CDR3 reads CASRSRVLGSPLHF. CDR3 nucleotide sequence: TGTGCCAGCAGAAGCCGGGTCCTTGGTTCACCCCTCCACTTT.

This chain joins TRBV19 and TRBJ2-1, with a weak D call TRBD1 (6 bases). The CDR3 runs 16 residues. Between the trimmed V and J ends, which lost 6 bases and 3 bases, there was a span of 18 bases. Looked up from germline, CDR1 is LNHDA and CDR2 is SQIVND (reference sequence). In DNA, the CDR3 is TGTGCCAGTAGGGGCCCCGGGACAAGGATCTACAATGAGCAGTTCTTC. This translates into CASRGPGTRIYNEQFF.

The chain is built from TRBV3-1 (or the pseudogene TRBV3-2) and TRBJ1-1; possibly TRBD1 for D (6 bases). CDR3 length: 13 residues. From germline, CDR1 is LGHDT and CDR2 YNNKEL (reference sequence). The ends were cut back, 4 bases at V and 4 bases at J, with 10 bases in the middle. Written as DNA, the CDR3 is TGTGCCAGCAGCCTAGGGGGAAGCACTGAAGCTTTCTTT. It codes for CASSLGGSTEAFF.

This chain uses TRBV19 with TRBJ1-2, with 7 bases identical to TRBD1. Germline V gene sequence: CDR1 LNHDA, CDR2 SQIVND (reference sequence). Trimming removed 5 bases from V and 8 bases from J; junction bases left unmatched: 5. The CDR3 is made up of 12 amino acids. The CDR3 loop reads CASSLGGGGYTF. The CDR3 nucleotides read TGTGCCAGTAGTTTAGGGGGCGGCGGCTACACCTTC.

The chain couples TRBV19 to TRBJ1-5; TRBD1 agrees at 12 bases. CDR1 is LNHDA, CDR2 SQIVND, per germline (reference sequence). This CDR3 has 20 amino acids. Trimming at V came to 1 base and at J to 2 bases, leaving 12 bases not matched to a gene. The CDR3 sequence: CASSIAAGQGALKGNQPQHF. CDR3 DNA sequence: TGTGCCAGTAGTATAGCTGCGGGACAGGGGGCTCTAAAGGGCAATCAGCCCCAGCATTTT.

V gene TRBV7-9 combines with J gene TRBJ1-4, with a weak D call TRBD1 (6 bases). Looked up from germline, CDR1 is SEHNR and CDR2 is FQNEAQ (reference sequence). Trimming took off 6 bases at V and 5 bases at J, with 13 bases between the two ends. This CDR3 is 14 amino acids long. CDR3 coding DNA: TGTGCCAGCAGACCCGGACAGAAAAATGAAAAACTGTTTTTT. Its translation: CASRPGQKNEKLFF.

The rearrangement joins TRBV28 to TRBJ2-1; the match to TRBD2 covers 10 bases. Per germline, CDR1 MDHEN and CDR2 SYDVKM. With V trimmed by 5 bases and J by 5 bases, 9 bases remained unmatched. The CDR3 spans 16 residues. This CDR3 reads CASSQIGTSENNEQFF. The CDR3 DNA reads as TGTGCCAGCAGTCAGATCGGGACTAGCGAGAACAATGAGCAGTTCTTC.

The chain carries TRBV7-2 and TRBJ2-3; the D gene is possibly TRBD1 (5 bases). Trimming took 3 bases from V and 8 from J, leaving 15 bases between them. The CDR3 covers 14 residues. CDR1 and CDR2 (germline): SGHTA, FQGNSA. CDR3 nucleotides: TGTGCCAGCAGCTTCGGGCCTGGGGCGAGTACGCAGTATTTT. Amino acids: CASSFGPGASTQYF.